This TCR beta chain was captured in a study of tumor-infiltrating lymphocytes in primary liver carcinoma. This CDR3 contains 14 residues. Trimming left V 5 bases short and J 6 bases short, with 17 bases between. Germline V lookup: CDR1 SGHAT, CDR2 FQNNGV. The tissue used was unsorted bulk material of about 19-34 mg. RNA and DNA were co-extracted from it with the AllPrep DNA/RNA mini kit. The authors made TCR beta cDNA from approximately 490 ng total RNA with a constant-region primer. Three-round nested multiplex PCR performed with slightly modified ARM-PCR produced the TCR beta libraries. For approximately 10 cycles apiece, the opening two PCR rounds ran with TRBV1-TRBV30 forward primers and a C-beta reverse primer. TCRdb re-called the multiplex PCR reads through MiXCR, storing one row per CDR3 protein. This table holds 90,000 to 100,000 distinct CDR3 sequences, 55% to 70% found once.

This TCR was recovered from a woman aged 55-69 years with primary liver carcinoma and hepatitis B virus infection. The sample consisted of liver tumor tissue from sampling region 5. Specified subset: tumor region T5, tumor centre. The J gene is TRBJ2-7, the V gene TRBV11-2; D is perhaps TRBD1 (6 bases). The CDR3, as DNA: TGTGCCAGCAGCCCTCCTCCAGGGGTTAGCGAGCAGTACTTC. Encoded protein: CASSPPPGVSEQYF.